Each of the 24 T cell receptor beta chains below was sequenced from the same sample in a study of blood T cell repertoires in COVID-19. The assay was immunoSEQ multiplex PCR, and TCRdb's table has in-frame clones only and misses some. Of roughly 290,000 clones in the sample, 90% were seen once. The sample taken for sequencing was peripheral blood. Receptors were obtained from a woman in her 30s with COVID-19, enrolled during active disease.

The chain uses TRBV12-3 or TRBV12-4 and TRBJ2-1, with a weak D call TRBD1 (5 bases). Trimming stripped 6 bases from V and 8 bases from J, with 8 bases between. The CDR3 loop spans 11 amino acids. Here the CDR3 reads CASRSRDEQFF. In DNA, the CDR3 is TGTGCCAGCAGAAGCAGGGATGAGCAGTTCTTC.

The chain is built from TRBV28 and TRBJ1-2; a possible D gene is TRBD1 (6 bases). Trimming cost V 5 bases and J 4 bases, with 8 bases left between them. Germline CDR1 MDHEN, CDR2 SYDVKM. The CDR3 runs 12 residues. Written as DNA, the CDR3 is TGTGCCAGCAGTCCACAGGGCTATGGCTACACCTTC. Translating it yields CASSPQGYGYTF.

The chain is built from TRBV2 and TRBJ1-5; D not certain. The CDR3 extends over 15 amino acids. V lost 4 bases, J lost 3 bases, and 13 bases lay in between. Germline loops: CDR1 SNHLY, CDR2 FYNNEI. The CDR3 is CASSVESGVNQPQHF. CDR3 nucleotides: TGTGCCAGCAGTGTTGAGTCCGGGGTCAATCAGCCCCAGCATTTT.

V usage is TRBV11-2 and J usage is TRBJ2-5; 13 positions agree with TRBD2. V shed 5 bases, J shed 4 bases, and the junction held 7 bases outside the gene matches. In germline, CDR1 is SGHAT, CDR2 FQNNGV. This CDR3 has 16 residues. The CDR3 DNA follows: TGTGCCAGCAGCCCCGGGACTAGCGGGATTGTAGAGACCCAGTACTTC. This encodes CASSPGTSGIVETQYF. Using reference TRBV11-2 and TRBJ2-5 for the parts outside the CDR3, the full variable domain is EAGVAQSPRYKIIEKRQSVAFWCNPISGHATLYWYQQILGQGPKLLIQFQNNGVVDDSQLPKDRFSAERLKGVDSTLKIQPAKLEDSAVYLCASSPGTSGIVETQYFGPGTRLLVL.

The V gene is TRBV5-4, the J gene TRBJ1-2; D possibly corresponds to TRBD1 (5 bases). The CDR3 runs 14 residues. Trimming stripped 1 base from V and 5 bases from J, with 12 bases between. CDR1 and CDR2 from the germline V gene are SGHNT and YYREEE (reference sequence). CDR3 sequence reads: CASSLSGGGYGYTF. For the CDR3, the DNA is TGTGCCAGCAGCTTGTCCGGGGGTGGATATGGCTACACCTTC.

The chain couples TRBV29-1 to TRBJ2-7; the match to TRBD1 covers 8 bases. Germline lookup yields CDR1 SQVTM and CDR2 ANQGSEA. Trimming removed 4 bases from V and 4 bases from J; junction bases left unmatched: 9. The CDR3 has 14 amino acids. CDR3 DNA: TGCAGCGTTGCAAACAGGGGGTTTATGTACGAGCAGTACTTC. It translates to CSVANRGFMYEQYF.

The chain joins TRBV28 to TRBJ2-2; 7 bases agree with TRBD1. The germline CDR1 and CDR2 sequences are MDHEN and SYDVKM. The CDR3 is 16 residues long. Trimming cost V 3 bases and J 4 bases; bases outside gene matches: 8. The CDR3 reads CASSLPRQGGTGELFF. As DNA, the CDR3 is TGTGCCAGCAGTTTGCCCCGACAGGGCGGCACCGGGGAGCTGTTTTTT.

V gene TRBV29-1 combines with J gene TRBJ2-7; 7 nucleotides match TRBD2. The J segment lost 3 bases and the V segment lost 4 bases, leaving 9 bases of the junction unmatched. This CDR3 is 14 amino acids long. Germline values: CDR1 SQVTM, CDR2 ANQGSEA. This CDR3 reads CSVGVTGGFYEQYF. For the CDR3, the DNA is TGCAGCGTTGGTGTGACCGGGGGGTTCTACGAGCAGTACTTC.

V usage is TRBV24-1 and J usage is TRBJ2-2; possibly TRBD2 for D (6 bases). Trimming left V 4 bases short and J 5 bases short, with 19 bases between. In germline, CDR1 is KGHDR, CDR2 SFDVKD. The CDR3 contains 17 residues. The CDR3 DNA sequence: TGTGCCACCAGTGACCGACCGTGGGACTTACCAACCGGGGAGCTGTTTTTT. It is translated as CATSDRPWDLPTGELFF.

This clone was recorded once. The chain has TRBV12-3 or TRBV12-4 and TRBJ2-6; D unresolved. V dropped 4 bases and J dropped 4 bases, with 5 bases sitting between them. The CDR3 covers 13 residues. The CDR3 loop reads CASSSSGANVLTF. Written as DNA, the CDR3 is TGTGCCAGCAGTTCATCCGGGGCCAACGTCCTGACTTTC.

The chain carries TRBV5-1 and TRBJ2-7; 7 bases are shared with TRBD1. The CDR3 is 14 residues long. The trim removed 4 bases at V and 7 bases at J, leaving 11 bases unmatched. Looked up from germline, CDR1 is SGHRS and CDR2 is YFSETQ. In nucleotides, the CDR3 is TGCGCCAGCAGCCAACCCACAGGGGTGGGTGAGCAGTACTTC. Encoded protein: CASSQPTGVGEQYF.

The CDR3 spells CAWSSGTANTEAFF. The CDR3 DNA is TGTGCCTGGAGTTCCGGGACAGCGAACACTGAAGCTTTCTTT. The chain combines TRBV30 with TRBJ1-1, with 7 bases fitting TRBD1. The V and J ends lost 2 bases and 1 base, in that order; junction bases with no gene match: 4. From germline, CDR1 is GTSNPN and CDR2 SVGIG (reference sequence). The CDR3 sequence is 14 residues long.

The chain links TRBV28 to TRBJ1-2; no clear D gene. This CDR3 spans 13 amino acids. The V and J ends lost 2 bases and 3 bases respectively, with 7 bases between them. Germline-derived CDR1 and CDR2 are MDHEN and SYDVKM. CDR3 amino acids: CASSLLPYYGYTF. The CDR3 nucleotides are TGTGCCAGCAGTTTACTTCCTTACTATGGCTACACCTTC.

This sequence joins TRBV2 and TRBJ1-3; no firm D call. The germline V gene encodes CDR1 SNHLY and CDR2 FYNNEI. The CDR3 has 13 amino acids. The V and J ends lost 4 bases and 0 bases respectively, with 4 bases between them. The CDR3 reads CASSASSGNTIYF. Here the CDR3 DNA reads TGTGCCAGCAGTGCGAGCTCTGGAAACACCATATATTTT.

V is TRBV4-1 and J is TRBJ2-1; TRBD1 might be the D (6 bases). Between the trimmed V and J ends, which lost 2 bases and 6 bases, there was a span of 17 bases. CDR1 and CDR2 from the germline V gene are MGHRA and YSYEKL. The CDR3 contains 16 residues. CDR3 amino acids: CASSQNRDKNRNEQFF. CDR3 DNA: TGCGCCAGCAGCCAAAACCGGGACAAAAATCGCAATGAGCAGTTCTTC.

V and J are TRBV7-8 and TRBJ1-3; 9 bases are shared with TRBD1. This CDR3 is 16 amino acids long. Per germline, CDR1 SGHVS and CDR2 FQNEAQ. V was pared by 7 bases and J by 3 bases, with 10 bases of the junction left unmatched. CDR3 loop: CASTPRTGVGGNTIYF. The CDR3 nucleotides read TGTGCCAGCACCCCTCGGACAGGGGTGGGTGGAAACACCATATATTTT.

This clone showed up just once. The V and J genes are TRBV7-9 and TRBJ2-1; TRBD2 agrees at 7 bases. This CDR3 has 16 residues. V dropped 2 bases and J dropped 5; count of bases not matched to a gene: 9. The V gene's germline CDR1 is SEHNR and CDR2 FQNEAQ (reference sequence). The CDR3: CASSLRGGSIDNEQFF. For the CDR3, the DNA is TGTGCCAGCAGCTTAAGAGGCGGGAGTATTGACAATGAGCAGTTCTTC.

In its sample, this clone was seen once. The V gene is TRBV6-5, the J gene TRBJ1-2, with D uncertain. From germline, CDR1 is MNHEY and CDR2 SVGAGI. This CDR3 has 12 amino acids. Trimming left V 7 bases short and J 0 bases short, with 6 bases between. In DNA form, the CDR3 reads TGTGCCAGCACTGCTACTAACTATGGCTACACCTTC. It encodes CASTATNYGYTF.

This sequence joins TRBV11-2 and TRBJ1-6; no reliable D call. The germline gives CDR1 SGHAT, CDR2 FQNNGV. Trimming removed 5 bases at V and 0 bases at J, with 14 bases between. The CDR3 length is 17 residues. The chain's CDR3 is CASSLWEDGSYNSPLHF. As DNA, the CDR3 is TGTGCCAGCAGCCTATGGGAGGACGGCTCCTATAATTCACCCCTCCACTTT.

This clone was seen a few times. The chain combines TRBV27 with TRBJ2-1; weak D call: TRBD2 (6 bases). Germline assignment: CDR1 MNHEY and CDR2 SMNVEV (reference sequence). Trimming removed 2 bases from V and 7 bases from J, with 21 bases in between. CDR3 length: 17 residues. The CDR3: CASSLQPGPMGGNEQFF. The CDR3 region has the DNA TGTGCCAGCAGTTTACAGCCGGGACCCATGGGGGGTAATGAGCAGTTCTTC.

This clone was counted only a few times. The genes are TRBV5-1 and TRBJ2-7; tentatively, D is TRBD2 (5 bases). Germline lookup yields CDR1 SGHRS and CDR2 YFSETQ. V gave up 7 bases and J gave up 0 bases, with 14 bases separating them. There are 14 residues in the CDR3. The CDR3 DNA is TGCGCCAGCGGAGGTAGTTCCTACTCCTACGAGCAGTACTTC. The encoded protein is CASGGSSYSYEQYF. The complete variable domain, with remaining parts taken from reference TRBV5-1 and TRBJ2-7, reads KAGVTQTPRYLIKTRGQQVTLSCSPISGHRSVSWYQQTPGQGLQFLFEYFSETQRNKGNFPGRFSGRQFSNSRSEMNVSTLELGDSALYLCASGGSSYSYEQYFGPGTRLTVT.

The chain links TRBV24-1 to TRBJ2-5; TRBD1 matches 7 bases. V was clipped by 5 bases and J by 5 bases; unmatched bases: 4. The CDR3 is 13 residues long. CDR1 is KGHDR and CDR2 is SFDVKD in the germline V gene. The CDR3 nucleotides are TGTGCCACCAGTGGGGGACAGTGGGAGACCCAGTACTTC. Amino acid sequence: CATSGGQWETQYF.

The J gene is TRBJ1-4, the V gene TRBV2; the D is unclear. Deletions cut 3 bases from V and 7 bases from J, with 3 bases between. The CDR3 runs 11 residues. The germline V gene has CDR1 SNHLY and CDR2 FYNNEI. The CDR3 coding sequence is TGTGCCAGCAGTGACTTTGAAAAACTGTTTTTT. It encodes CASSDFEKLFF.

V usage is TRBV28 and J usage is TRBJ1-4; D may be TRBD1 (5 bases). The CDR3 is 14 amino acids. The germline V gene encodes CDR1 MDHEN and CDR2 SYDVKM. V lost 6 bases and J lost 8, with 16 bases in between. The CDR3, as DNA: TGTGCCAGCAGCCGAGGAGGGGCTTCCGAAAAACTGTTTTTT. Amino acids: CASSRGGASEKLFF.